Listed here are 10 T cell receptor beta chains from one sample, sequenced in a study of regulatory T cells in long-lasting Graves disease. Combining iRepertoire HTBI primers with Arm-PCR of CDR3 regions, the authors built TCR beta libraries. TCRdb redid the calling of the multiplex PCR reads with MiXCR, one entry per CDR3 protein. The data contain about 440,000 distinct CDR3 sequences, 14% to 15% of them singletons. The time point here: newly diagnosed GD, antithyroid drugs for less than 3 months. PBMCs were the source of the RNA used for TCR sequencing. The same sample was also used in a study of T cells in Graves' hyperthyroidism and ophthalmopathy.

The sample in question was peripheral blood mononuclear cells (PBMCs), obtained at new diagnosis, from a patient treated with antithyroid drugs. The source is a woman aged 25 to 39 with Graves disease.

This clonotype was found many times. The rearrangement joins TRBV11-2 to TRBJ2-3, with 8 nucleotides matching TRBD2. CDR3 length equals 15 residues. The trim removed 6 bases at V and 0 bases at J, leaving 5 bases unmatched. In germline, CDR1 is SGHAT, CDR2 FQNNGV. As DNA, the CDR3 is TGTGCCAGCAGGCCCCCGGGGGGGAGCACAGATACGCAGTATTTT. It codes for CASRPPGGSTDTQYF.

This clonotype appeared many times. The gene calls are TRBV11-1 and TRBJ2-1; a weak D match, TRBD2 (6 bases). Trimming removed 8 bases from V and 5 bases from J, with 19 bases in between. The CDR3 sequence is 15 residues long. The V gene's germline CDR1 is SGHAT and CDR2 FQDESV (reference sequence). For the CDR3, the DNA is TGTGCCAGCGCCCTTACCGGGACTGTCCACAATGAGCAGTTCTTC. It translates to CASALTGTVHNEQFF.

This clonotype has just a few counts. This chain uses TRBV2 with TRBJ2-3; D not certain. V lost 5 bases and J 12 bases, leaving 18 bases between the germline ends. Germline V CDR1 and CDR2: SNHLY, FYNNEI. There are 13 residues in the CDR3. CDR3 DNA: TGTGCCAGCAGTACCGGGTCAGGAGCGCCCCAGTATTTT. Residues: CASSTGSGAPQYF.

This clonotype has more than one count but fewer than ten. This chain links TRBV11-2 with TRBJ2-7; D is unresolved. The CDR3 contains 16 residues. Germline assignment: CDR1 SGHAT and CDR2 FQNNGV. The ends were cut back, 5 bases at V and 0 bases at J, with 17 bases in the middle. The CDR3 loop is CASSPLDLLSSYEQYF. The CDR3 region has the DNA TGTGCCAGCAGCCCCCTAGACCTGCTTAGCTCCTACGAGCAGTACTTC.

This clonotype has a count of ten or more. This chain links TRBV6-2 or TRBV6-3 with TRBJ1-2, with unresolved D. This CDR3 has 15 amino acids. V was clipped by 4 bases and J by 8 bases, with 20 bases between them. CDR1 MNHEY and CDR2 SVGEGT come from the germline V gene. The CDR3 reads CASSSLRLSVEGYTF. The CDR3 bases are TGTGCCAGCAGTTCACTCAGACTGAGCGTTGAAGGCTACACCTTC.

This clonotype came up many times. The chain carries TRBV11-2 and TRBJ2-1; 9 positions agree with TRBD2. Per the germline V gene, CDR1 is SGHAT and CDR2 is FQNNGV. This CDR3 is 17 amino acids long. The ends lost 1 base at V and 3 bases at J; junction bases unmatched: 7. For the CDR3, the DNA is TGTGCCAGCAGCTTAGGTCCTAGCGGGACCAGCTACAATGAGCAGTTCTTC. Its translation: CASSLGPSGTSYNEQFF.

The rearrangement links TRBV20-1 to TRBJ2-6; 10 bases are shared with TRBD1. This CDR3 spans 16 amino acids. Germline-derived CDR1 and CDR2 are DFQATT and SNEGSKA (reference sequence). V gave up 0 bases and J gave up 2 bases; unmatched junction bases: 1. In DNA form, the CDR3 reads TGCAGTGCTAGAGATGGACAGGGGGCTGGGGCCAACGTCCTGACTTTC. Protein: CSARDGQGAGANVLTF.

This clonotype has at least ten counts. The chain recombines TRBV27 with TRBJ2-2, with TRBD1 matching over 8 bases. The CDR3 is 19 amino acids. Looked up from germline, CDR1 is MNHEY and CDR2 is SMNVEV (reference sequence). After removal of 3 bases from V and 3 bases from J, the junction contained 15 bases not matched to a gene. The CDR3 nucleotides are TGTGCCAGCAGTTTTCGCCGAACTGCAGGGGGCGGACACACCGGGGAGCTGTTTTTT. It translates to CASSFRRTAGGGHTGELFF.

The chain recombines TRBV5-4 with TRBJ1-6, with D perhaps TRBD1 (5 bases). Germline loops: CDR1 SGHNT, CDR2 YYREEE (reference sequence). V shed 4 bases and J shed 2 bases, with 10 bases lying between them. The CDR3 spans 15 residues. CDR3 sequence: CASSRGQTYNSPLHF. The CDR3, as DNA: TGTGCCAGCAGCCGTGGACAAACCTATAATTCACCCCTCCACTTT.

This clonotype was recorded at least ten times. The CDR3 protein is CSAPPLEVNDYEQYF. The CDR3 DNA is TGCAGTGCTCCGCCCTTAGAGGTTAATGACTACGAGCAGTACTTC. The rearrangement joins TRBV20-1 to TRBJ2-7; no clear D. The germline CDR1 and CDR2 sequences are DFQATT and SNEGSKA (reference sequence). The V end was cut by 5 bases, the J end by 3 bases, with 20 bases between. This CDR3 comprises 15 residues.